Presented here are 5 T cell receptor beta chains from one specimen sequenced in a study of identical twins. TCRdb reprocessed the 5' RACE reads via MiXCR and lists one record per CDR3 protein. The sample lists some 190,000 distinct CDR3 sequences, more than 15% occurring once. This sample was also put to use in a study of T cells expressing NK-cell markers.

Sample: CD8+ T cells sorted from blood. These TCRs come from a woman under 30 in good health.

This clonotype was seen a few times. V usage is TRBV9 and J usage is TRBJ2-2, with TRBD2 as a possible D gene (7 bases). This CDR3 contains 17 residues. V dropped 3 bases and J dropped 0 bases, with 15 bases sitting between them. Germline loops: CDR1 SGDLS, CDR2 YYNGEE. DNA for the CDR3: TGTGCCAGCAGCGAGGGGGGGCGGACTACGAACACCGGGGAGCTGTTTTTT. Residues: CASSEGGRTTNTGELFF.

V and J are TRBV7-3 and TRBJ2-7; 7 bases fit TRBD1. This CDR3 has 14 residues. CDR1 and CDR2 from the germline V gene are SGHTA and FQGTGA. After removal of 5 bases from V and 0 bases from J, the junction contained 4 bases not matched to a gene. CDR3 sequence reads: CASSPTGTSYEQYF. The CDR3 DNA sequence: TGTGCCAGCAGCCCGACAGGGACCTCCTACGAGCAGTACTTC.

This clonotype showed up just a few times. The chain couples TRBV9 to TRBJ2-3; D gene ambiguous. Looked up from germline, CDR1 is SGDLS and CDR2 is YYNGEE. The CDR3 sequence is 13 residues long. V gave up 0 bases and J gave up 6 bases, with 8 bases separating them. CDR3 nucleotides: TGTGCCAGCAGCGTAGGGACCGTGGATACGCAGTATTTT. This codes for CASSVGTVDTQYF.

The CDR3 DNA follows: TGCAGTGCTAGGTGGCTAGCGGGAGGTGATACGCAGTATTTT. Residues: CSARWLAGGDTQYF. V and J are TRBV20-1 and TRBJ2-3, with 11 bases aligning to TRBD2. The CDR3 loop spans 14 amino acids. Germline loops: CDR1 DFQATT, CDR2 SNEGSKA (reference sequence). The V and J ends lost 3 bases and 6 bases, in that order; junction bases with no gene match: 5.

The CDR3 reads CASSVEAVEETQYF. DNA of the CDR3: TGTGCCAGCAGCGTAGAGGCAGTCGAAGAGACCCAGTACTTC. The chain recombines TRBV9 with TRBJ2-5, with unresolved D. V lost 0 bases to trimming and J lost 3 bases, with 9 bases between them. This CDR3 is 14 amino acids long. Germline CDR1 is SGDLS and CDR2 is YYNGEE.